Each of the 21 T cell receptor beta chains below was sequenced from the same sample in a study of control samples from healthy donors and cancer patients. Profiled with immunoSEQ multiplex PCR; TCRdb holds only in-frame clones, not every one. The sample holds roughly 120,000 clones, around nine tenths seen once. Sample: blood. The receptors originated from a human donor in good health. The donor label of this sample is uncertain.

The J gene is TRBJ1-2, the V gene TRBV6-1; D is ambiguous. Between the trimmed V and J ends, which lost 2 bases and 2 bases, there was a span of 12 bases. The germline gives CDR1 MNHNS, CDR2 SASEGT. This CDR3 contains 15 residues. CDR3 DNA sequence: TGTGCCAGCAGTGAATCGTTGGCAGTGAACTATGGCTACACCTTC. It encodes CASSESLAVNYGYTF.

This chain uses TRBV19 with TRBJ1-2, with TRBD1 matching 7 bases. Germline-derived CDR1 and CDR2 are LNHDA and SQIVND (reference sequence). This CDR3 is 13 amino acids long. Trimming at V came to 5 bases and at J to 5 bases, leaving 5 bases not matched to a gene. The CDR3 region is CASSGRDRYGYTF. In DNA, the CDR3 is TGTGCCAGTAGTGGCCGGGACAGATATGGCTACACCTTC.

V is TRBV3-1 (or the pseudogene TRBV3-2) and J is TRBJ1-2; D is ambiguous. From germline, CDR1 is LGHDT and CDR2 YNNKEL (reference sequence). CDR3 size: 14 residues. With 1 base removed from V and 5 bases from J, the gap between germline ends came to 11 bases. The CDR3 bases are TGTGCCAGCAGCCAAGTTGGAGAACTATATGGCTACACCTTC. It codes for CASSQVGELYGYTF.

This sequence joins TRBV6-5 and TRBJ2-1; the D is unclear. The germline V gene encodes CDR1 MNHEY and CDR2 SVGAGI. The CDR3 extends over 13 amino acids. V lost 6 bases to trimming and J lost 6 bases, with 12 bases between them. As DNA, the CDR3 is TGTGCCAGCAGAAAGGGTCCAGGCAATGAGCAGTTCTTC. This encodes CASRKGPGNEQFF.

The chain recombines TRBV6-1 with TRBJ1-6; D is undetermined. V dropped 0 bases and J dropped 9 bases, with 12 bases sitting between them. The CDR3 loop spans 15 amino acids. The germline V gene encodes CDR1 MNHNS and CDR2 SASEGT. The CDR3 DNA reads TGTGCCAGCAGTGAAGCGGCACCCGCCCGTTCACCCCTCCACTTT. Translating it yields CASSEAAPARSPLHF.

This clone turned up a few times. The chain recombines TRBV19 with TRBJ1-2; 7 nucleotides align to TRBD1. The CDR3 totals 16 residues. The trim removed 6 bases at V and 2 bases at J, leaving 12 bases unmatched. Germline V lookup: CDR1 LNHDA, CDR2 SQIVND (reference sequence). CDR3: CASSTQGGSLNYGYTF. The CDR3 region has the DNA TGTGCCAGTAGCACCCAGGGGGGATCTTTAAACTATGGCTACACCTTC.

The gene calls are TRBV18 and TRBJ2-7; D possibly corresponds to TRBD1 (6 bases). The V gene's germline CDR1 is KGHSH and CDR2 LQKENI. This CDR3 is built from 13 residues. Trimming left V 6 bases short and J 0 bases short, with 9 bases between. In DNA form, the CDR3 reads TGTGCCAGCTCCAGGGACAACTCCTACGAGCAGTACTTC. It specifies CASSRDNSYEQYF.

The genes are TRBV28 and TRBJ1-4, with D possibly being TRBD1 (5 bases). The CDR3 extends over 13 amino acids. The V gene lost 5 bases and the J gene lost 8 bases, with 12 bases spanning the gap. Germline-derived CDR1 and CDR2 are MDHEN and SYDVKM. CDR3 protein: CASSPPWGEKLFF. The CDR3 coding sequence is TGTGCCAGCAGTCCCCCATGGGGCGAAAAACTGTTTTTT.

This sequence joins TRBV6-6 and TRBJ2-3; D is unclear. Trimming took 4 bases from V and 0 from J, leaving 11 bases between them. This CDR3 spans 15 amino acids. Germline loops: CDR1 MNHNY, CDR2 SVGAGI (reference sequence). As DNA, the CDR3 is TGTGCCAGCAGTTTGGGGATTGGTAGCACAGATACGCAGTATTTT. Its protein product is CASSLGIGSTDTQYF.

The genes are TRBV6-5 and TRBJ1-1; D is undetermined. The CDR3 is 11 residues long. Trimming cost V 6 bases and J 5 bases, with 7 bases left between them. CDR1 is MNHEY, CDR2 SVGAGI, per germline. CDR3 in DNA: TGTGCCAGCAGAGACATAACTGAAGCTTTCTTT. It is translated as CASRDITEAFF.

CDR3 DNA sequence: TGTGCCAGCAGCTGGAAAGGGAGGGGAAACACCATATATTTT. Amino acid sequence: CASSWKGRGNTIYF. V gene TRBV7-2 combines with J gene TRBJ1-3; D unresolved. The CDR3 runs 14 residues. Germline V gene sequence: CDR1 SGHTA, CDR2 FQGNSA. V dropped 4 bases and J dropped 4 bases, with 11 bases sitting between them.

The V call is TRBV2, the J call TRBJ2-1; 13 bases are a match to TRBD2. With V trimmed by 7 bases and J by 7 bases, 4 bases remained unmatched. The CDR3 extends over 14 amino acids. Germline V gives CDR1 SNHLY, CDR2 FYNNEI. The CDR3 coding sequence is TGTGCCAGCACCATGACTAGCGGGGGGAATGAGCAGTTCTTC. Its protein product is CASTMTSGGNEQFF.

This chain joins TRBV18 and TRBJ1-1; possibly TRBD1 for D (5 bases). Looked up from germline, CDR1 is KGHSH and CDR2 is LQKENI. Trimming left V 5 bases short and J 7 bases short, with 20 bases between. The CDR3 totals 15 residues. CDR3 DNA sequence: TGTGCCAGCTCAGCATCGCCGGGACTCGATTTTGAAGCTTTCTTT. Protein sequence: CASSASPGLDFEAFF.

In its sample, this clone was seen once. J is TRBJ2-3 and V is TRBV6-1; D is uncertain. The CDR3 spans 15 residues. V shed 2 bases and J shed 2 bases, with 11 bases lying between them. From germline, CDR1 is MNHNS and CDR2 SASEGT. CDR3 residues: CASSEILPTTDTQYF. In nucleotides, the CDR3 is TGTGCCAGCAGTGAAATATTGCCTACCACAGATACGCAGTATTTT.

The chain couples TRBV6-5 to TRBJ2-1; D unclear. V lost 5 bases to trimming and J lost 2 bases, with 13 bases between them. CDR1 MNHEY and CDR2 SVGAGI come from the germline V gene. CDR3 length: 15 residues. The CDR3 here is CASSLEDGTYNEQFF. CDR3 sequence (DNA): TGTGCCAGCAGTCTTGAGGACGGAACCTACAATGAGCAGTTCTTC.

This clone appeared many times. Other DNA sequences in the sample encode the same CDR3. V and J are TRBV6-5 and TRBJ1-1; D may be TRBD1 (6 bases). Germline lookup yields CDR1 MNHEY and CDR2 SVGAGI. V was clipped by 0 bases and J by 3 bases, with 11 bases between them. CDR3 length: 15 residues. DNA of the CDR3: TGTGCCAGCAGTTACTCCCCCGGGGGCGACACTGAAGCTTTCTTT. This sequence encodes CASSYSPGGDTEAFF.

The rearrangement uses TRBV6-5 and TRBJ2-3, with D tentatively TRBD1 (6 bases). Germline CDR1 and CDR2: MNHEY and SVGAGI. The V end lost 5 bases, the J end lost 6 bases, and 12 bases lay between the germline ends. The length of the CDR3 is 13 residues. CDR3 amino acids: CASSPYRVDTQYF. In DNA, the CDR3 is TGTGCCAGCAGTCCCTACAGGGTTGATACGCAGTATTTT.

The chain combines TRBV2 with TRBJ1-2, with D unresolved. Germline CDR1 is SNHLY and CDR2 is FYNNEI. This CDR3 is 14 amino acids long. Trimming took 8 bases from V and 0 from J, leaving 13 bases between them. CDR3 sequence: CASDKTRTNYGYTF. The CDR3 DNA reads TGTGCCAGCGATAAGACACGTACTAACTATGGCTACACCTTC. Combining the CDR3 with reference TRBV2 and TRBJ1-2 gives the whole variable domain EPEVTQTPSHQVTQMGQEVILRCVPISNHLYFYWYRQILGQKVEFLVSFYNNEISEKSEIFDDQFSVERPDGSNFTLKIRSTKLEDSAMYFCASDKTRTNYGYTFGSGTRLTVV.

The J gene is TRBJ2-1, the V gene TRBV11-2; D possibly corresponds to TRBD2 (5 bases). The germline V gene has CDR1 SGHAT and CDR2 FQNNGV. V was trimmed by 6 bases and J by 5 bases, leaving 14 bases between them. The CDR3 is made up of 14 amino acids. The DNA of the CDR3 is TGTGCCAGCAGTCAAGCGGACCCACACAATGAGCAGTTCTTC. Translation gives CASSQADPHNEQFF.

The V gene is TRBV5-1, the J gene TRBJ1-1; no clear D. Germline V gene lookup returns CDR1 SGHRS and CDR2 YFSETQ. The CDR3 contains 14 residues. Trimming stripped 1 base from V and 0 bases from J, with 7 bases between. Written as DNA, the CDR3 is TGCGCCAGCAGCTTGCCCTCTGTGAACACTGAAGCTTTCTTT. This gives the protein CASSLPSVNTEAFF. The complete variable domain, with remaining parts taken from reference TRBV5-1 and TRBJ1-1, reads KAGVTQTPRYLIKTRGQQVTLSCSPISGHRSVSWYQQTPGQGLQFLFEYFSETQRNKGNFPGRFSGRQFSNSRSEMNVSTLELGDSALYLCASSLPSVNTEAFFGQGTRLTVV.

The chain joins TRBV6-4 to TRBJ1-6; possibly TRBD1 for D (6 bases). Per germline, CDR1 MRHNA and CDR2 SNTAGT. The CDR3 totals 16 residues. Trimming removed 2 bases from V and 1 base from J, with 9 bases in between. CDR3 coding DNA: TGTGCCAGCAGTGACAAAGGGGGTTCCTATAATTCACCCCTCCACTTT. Encoded protein: CASSDKGGSYNSPLHF.